This T cell receptor beta chain was obtained from a study of CXCR3-negative and CXCR3-positive naive CD8 T cells. General study results and limits: For memory CD8+ cells diversity was much lower, but both naive subsets had comparably high diversity.

This CDR3 region has 15 residues. Germline CDR1 ENHRY, CDR2 SYGVKD. As for this clonotype: The antigen is unknown.

With UMI labels, 5' RACE was used to prepare the TRB cDNA libraries. Reprocessing the 5' RACE reads, TCRdb reports a single entry for every CDR3 protein and omits DNA. Here the sample table reports 46,000 or so distinct CDR3 sequences. Sequenced input: naive CXCR3- CD8+ T cells from blood. Described subset: CD45RO-CCR7+CD27+CD95- naive CD8+ T cells lacking CXCR3 (TNR3-). The chain links TRBV10-3 to TRBJ2-7; there is no DNA to check the TCRdb D call of TRBD1. The TCR sequence derives from a human donor in good health. Some clones in this sample may be carry-over from other donors' samples. The CDR3 spells CAISESVGQSYEQYF.